Sequencing of this T cell receptor (beta chain) was carried out in a study of T-cell memory formation after mild COVID-19. Study-wide results and caveats: Prior to infection, memory already included some responding clones, suggesting cross-reactive memory joined.

V was shortened by 5 bases and J by 2 bases, with 15 bases between the two germline ends. CDR3 length: 15 amino acids. Germline V gene sequence: CDR1 MNHEY, CDR2 SMNVEV (reference sequence). One entry per CDR3 protein results from TCRdb running MiXCR on the 5' RACE reads. The sample carries hundreds of thousands of distinct CDR3 sequences, approximately 18% recorded once. This clonotype was counted between two and nine times. Its antigen is unidentified. The sequenced material came from PBMCs or a T cell subset sorted from them (not recorded which). The receptor's source is an adult woman who had mild COVID-19 (a few samples of this study predate the infection). Cell type and time point are not known. V usage is TRBV27 and J usage is TRBJ1-1, with D unresolved. The CDR3 DNA follows: TGTGCCAGCAGTGCCCGGAGTGAGGGAAACACTGAAGCTTTCTTT. This gives the protein CASSARSEGNTEAFF.